A selection of T cell receptor beta chains follows, all from one sample in a study of OX40 agonist ivuxolimab in advanced cancers. Data came from immunoSEQ multiplex PCR; TCRdb stores just in-frame clones and leaves some out. The sample yields 50,000 or so clones, roughly 89% seen once. The specimen comprised CD4+ or CD8+ T cells sorted from blood, sampled in a trial of the OX40 agonist ivuxolimab. All receptors derive from an adult with an advanced solid tumor such as melanoma, head and neck, liver or kidney cancer. Each CDR3 is given without its conserved first and last residue. The order of the fields is V gene, CDR3 length, J gene, CDR3 protein.

v_gene: TRBV2
len: 10
j_gene: .
CDR3aa: ASGQGIYEQY

v_gene: TRBV9
len: 13
j_gene: TRBJ2-3
CDR3aa: ASSVDRGSTDTQY

v_gene: TRBV25-1
len: 11
j_gene: TRBJ2-5
CDR3aa: ATATGRLETQY

v_gene: TRBV4-1
len: 15
j_gene: TRBJ2-1
CDR3aa: ASSHRTGTSAVNEQF

v_gene: TRBV4-1
len: 20
j_gene: TRBJ2-2
CDR3aa: ASSRPKRASGITQTNTGELF

v_gene: TRBV28
len: 11
j_gene: TRBJ1-1
CDR3aa: ASRPDGNTEAF

v_gene: TRBV19
len: 15
j_gene: TRBJ2-3
CDR3aa: ASSIDLWRGLGDTQY

v_gene: TRBV10-2
len: 13
j_gene: TRBJ2-1
CDR3aa: ASSESRGSYNEQF

v_gene: TRBV7-9
len: 13
j_gene: TRBJ1-5
CDR3aa: ASSLFGLSNQPQH

v_gene: TRBV11-2
len: 12
j_gene: TRBJ2-7
CDR3aa: ASSLWGPSYEQY

v_gene: TRBV27
len: 12
j_gene: TRBJ2-7
CDR3aa: ASSSNRGKDEQY

v_gene: TRBV11-3
len: 17
j_gene: TRBJ2-5
CDR3aa: ASSLGLTGLAGNRETQY

v_gene: TRBV7-6
len: 9
j_gene: TRBJ2-1
CDR3aa: ASSLDGKQF

v_gene: TRBV2
len: 11
j_gene: TRBJ2-2
CDR3aa: ASLSRNTGELF

v_gene: TRBV10-1
len: 13
j_gene: TRBJ2-3
CDR3aa: ASSRSGRGADTQY

v_gene: TRBV10-1
len: 14
j_gene: TRBJ2-1
CDR3aa: ASSDLAAGSYNEQF

v_gene: TRBV19
len: 13
j_gene: TRBJ2-2
CDR3aa: ASSMKTLNTGELF

v_gene: TRBV6-1
len: 11
j_gene: TRBJ1-2
CDR3aa: ASSEQGGYGYT

v_gene: TRBV29-1
len: 11
j_gene: TRBJ1-5
CDR3aa: SVGGISNQPQH

v_gene: TRBV7-6
len: 12
j_gene: TRBJ1-6
CDR3aa: ASSPARANSPLH

v_gene: TRBV7-2
len: 13
j_gene: .
CDR3aa: ASSLGLHTNYEQY

v_gene: TRBV28
len: 14
j_gene: TRBJ1-1
CDR3aa: ASSSPGQRLNTEAF

v_gene: TRBV28
len: 13
j_gene: TRBJ1-1
CDR3aa: ASSPGTAFNTEAF

v_gene: TRBV5-4
len: 14
j_gene: TRBJ2-1
CDR3aa: ASSATGTSGRNEQF

v_gene: TRBV6-6
len: 11
j_gene: TRBJ1-2
CDR3aa: ASSADRLYGYT

v_gene: TRBV7-9
len: 13
j_gene: TRBJ2-5
CDR3aa: ASSRGTGEKETQY

v_gene: TRBV2
len: 12
j_gene: TRBJ2-3
CDR3aa: ARGTTPSTDTQY

v_gene: TRBV5-1
len: 13
j_gene: TRBJ2-1
CDR3aa: ASSLSGSSYNEQF

v_gene: TRBV6-6
len: 13
j_gene: TRBJ1-6
CDR3aa: ASRSAQGGNSPLH

v_gene: TRBV21-1
len: 11
j_gene: TRBJ2-5
CDR3aa: ASSKSKTGPQY

v_gene: TRBV19
len: 13
j_gene: TRBJ2-1
CDR3aa: ASSAGTSGNNEQF

v_gene: TRBV28
len: 13
j_gene: TRBJ1-1
CDR3aa: ASSPPRGRYTEAF

v_gene: TRBV28
len: 15
j_gene: TRBJ2-5
CDR3aa: ASSFLTSGRIRETQY

v_gene: TRBV9
len: 13
j_gene: TRBJ2-1
CDR3aa: ASSVEGRARIEQF

v_gene: TRBV5-1
len: 16
j_gene: TRBJ2-6
CDR3aa: ASSSTGTGGAGANVLT

v_gene: TRBV7-3
len: 14
j_gene: TRBJ2-1
CDR3aa: ASSLTRAGDYNEQF

v_gene: TRBV7-3
len: 13
j_gene: TRBJ2-2
CDR3aa: ASSLTGGHTGELF

v_gene: TRBV30
len: 15
j_gene: TRBJ1-6
CDR3aa: ARTGTGMGSYNSPLH

v_gene: TRBV27
len: 16
j_gene: TRBJ1-5
CDR3aa: ASSLWGQGAQRGQPQH

v_gene: TRBV2
len: 14
j_gene: TRBJ2-6
CDR3aa: ASTWDGHSGANVLT

v_gene: TRBV7-2
len: 12
j_gene: TRBJ2-5
CDR3aa: ASSPPQGRQTQY